The 17 T cell receptor beta chains presented below share a single source sample, sequenced in a study of beta chain features in type 1 diabetes. Overall study findings and caveats: Patients with Type 1 diabetes showed moderately but significantly shorter TCRB CDR3s in all four CD4+ subsets.

Expressed TCRB transcripts got sequenced, as all isolated RNA was reverse transcribed. Produced via immunoSEQ multiplex PCR; TCRdb's table is partial and in-frame only. Counted here are about 340,000 clones, about 13% occurring once; the ten biggest clones make up over 0.014%. Which antigens these TCRs recognize remains unknown. Sequencing input: naive CD4+ T cells from blood. The receptors come from a young woman with type 1 diabetes.

V is TRBV30 and J is TRBJ1-2, with a possible D match to TRBD1 (5 bases). The germline gives CDR1 GTSNPN, CDR2 SVGIG (reference sequence). The CDR3 totals 14 residues. Trimming stripped 4 bases from V and 3 bases from J, with 15 bases between. The CDR3 DNA reads as TGTGCCTGGAATGTTAGGGGAAGGGACTATGGCTACACCTTC. Protein: CAWNVRGRDYGYTF.

The rearrangement links TRBV19 to TRBJ2-5; weak D call: TRBD2 (6 bases). Per the germline V gene, CDR1 is LNHDA and CDR2 is SQIVND (reference sequence). There are 16 residues in the CDR3. Trimming took 1 base from V and 2 from J, leaving 14 bases between them. CDR3 sequence: CASSIGRRAVQETQYF. In DNA, the CDR3 is TGTGCCAGTAGTATAGGTAGGAGGGCGGTTCAAGAGACCCAGTACTTC.

CDR3 sequence (DNA): TGTGCCAGCAGCCCTGGGACTAGGATTGACGGGGAGCTGTTTTTT. This encodes CASSPGTRIDGELFF. The rearrangement uses TRBV7-9 and TRBJ2-2; 8 positions match TRBD2. The germline gives CDR1 SEHNR, CDR2 FQNEAQ (reference sequence). The CDR3 runs 15 residues. V gave up 5 bases and J gave up 7 bases; unmatched junction bases: 9.

The chain has TRBV15 and TRBJ1-5; D unresolved. Germline assignment: CDR1 LNHNV and CDR2 YYDKDF (reference sequence). Trimming left V 6 bases short and J 2 bases short, with 17 bases between. CDR3 length: 16 amino acids. CDR3 bases: TGTGCCACCAGGAAAGACCCCGGGTACGGCAATCAGCCCCAGCATTTT. It translates to CATRKDPGYGNQPQHF.

This clone was counted a few times. V gene TRBV29-1 combines with J gene TRBJ2-3, with TRBD2 matching 9 bases. This CDR3 is 18 amino acids long. CDR1 and CDR2 (germline): SQVTM, ANQGSEA. The ends lost 4 bases at V and 0 bases at J; junction bases unmatched: 14. The CDR3, as DNA: TGCAGCGTTGGCGGGGGGGGTCTGGCGGGGCCTAGCACAGATACGCAGTATTTT. Protein: CSVGGGGLAGPSTDTQYF.

Only a few counts were recorded for this clone. Compared with germline, one end of the junction differs, possibly owing to a read error. This chain links TRBV27 with TRBJ2-7; no clear D. The CDR3 is made up of 9 amino acids. Germline V gene lookup returns CDR1 MNHEY and CDR2 SMNVEV (reference sequence). CDR3: CASSPSQVF. Written as DNA, the CDR3 is TGTGCCAGCAGTCCCAGTCAAGTCTTC.

This clone showed up just a few times. This sequence joins TRBV7-2 and TRBJ2-5; a possible D gene is TRBD2 (6 bases). The V gene lost 2 bases and the J gene lost 4 bases, with 14 bases spanning the gap. Per germline, CDR1 SGHTA and CDR2 FQGNSA. There are 15 residues in the CDR3. The CDR3 reads CASSLTGVGRETQYF. Here the CDR3 DNA reads TGTGCCAGCAGCTTAACGGGGGTCGGTAGAGAGACCCAGTACTTC.

This sequence joins TRBV7-2 and TRBJ2-7; 10 bases match TRBD2. V was pared by 6 bases and J by 5 bases, with 7 bases of the junction left unmatched. Germline V gene data show CDR1 as SGHTA and CDR2 as FQGNSA. This CDR3 spans 14 amino acids. In DNA, the CDR3 is TGTGCCAGCAGTTGGACTAGCGGTGGCGACGAGCAGTACTTC. Protein sequence: CASSWTSGGDEQYF.

This clone has more than one count but fewer than ten. The same CDR3 is also encoded by other DNA sequences in this sample. The J gene is TRBJ2-1, the V gene TRBV9; 7 bases are shared with TRBD2. V trimming: 3 bases; J trimming: 4 bases; junction bases outside the gene matches: 7. Germline loops: CDR1 SGDLS, CDR2 YYNGEE. CDR3 length equals 15 residues. Here the CDR3 DNA reads TGTGCCAGCAGCGCCCCTAGCGGAAGTTACAATGAGCAGTTCTTC. This codes for CASSAPSGSYNEQFF.

V usage is TRBV27 and J usage is TRBJ1-5; the match to TRBD1 covers 7 bases. CDR1 MNHEY and CDR2 SMNVEV come from the germline V gene (reference sequence). With V trimmed by 5 bases and J by 6 bases, 7 bases remained unmatched. The CDR3 totals 14 residues. The CDR3 DNA reads as TGTGCCAGCAGTACAACGACAGGGAGTCAGCCCCAGCATTTT. Translation gives CASSTTTGSQPQHF.

J is TRBJ2-1 and V is TRBV30, with D hard to call. V shed 2 bases and J shed 0 bases, with 14 bases lying between them. The CDR3 runs 16 residues. The germline CDR1 and CDR2 sequences are GTSNPN and SVGIG (reference sequence). This CDR3 is CAWSLAVTSSYNEQFF. In nucleotides, the CDR3 is TGTGCCTGGAGTCTGGCGGTAACAAGCTCCTACAATGAGCAGTTCTTC.

This rearrangement joins TRBV10-3 to TRBJ2-5; TRBD1 matches 7 bases. Germline V gene sequence: CDR1 ENHRY, CDR2 SYGVKD. This CDR3 has 13 residues. Losses at the gene ends were 10 bases for V and 1 base for J; bases not matched to a gene: 6. CDR3 nucleotides: TGTGCCACAAACGACAGGGTCCAAGAGACCCAGTACTTC. Translation: CATNDRVQETQYF.

This chain connects TRBV5-1 to TRBJ2-5, with 13 bases lining up with TRBD2. Trimming took 6 bases from V and 1 from J; bases not matched to a gene: 3. Germline-derived CDR1 and CDR2 are SGHRS and YFSETQ. This CDR3 is built from 15 residues. CDR3 sequence (DNA): TGCGCCAGCACGGGACTAGCGGGAACCCAAGAGACCCAGTACTTC. Its protein is CASTGLAGTQETQYF.

This clone was seen more than once but under ten times. This chain uses TRBV2 with TRBJ2-1; TRBD2 matches 12 bases. Germline trimming cut 2 bases from V and 9 bases from J; bases unmatched to any gene: 8. The germline V gene has CDR1 SNHLY and CDR2 FYNNEI. The CDR3 extends over 16 amino acids. CDR3 in amino acids: CASSEMLAGGWGEQFF. In nucleotides, the CDR3 is TGTGCCAGCAGTGAAATGCTAGCGGGAGGGTGGGGTGAGCAGTTCTTC.

This clone has more than one count but fewer than ten. The J gene is TRBJ2-1, the V gene TRBV4-3; possibly TRBD2 for D (5 bases). This CDR3 contains 16 residues. V was trimmed by 1 base and J by 6 bases, leaving 16 bases between them. Germline CDR1 LGHNA, CDR2 YSLEER. Here the CDR3 reads CASSQVASTLPNEQFF. CDR3 nucleotide sequence: TGCGCCAGCAGCCAAGTAGCTAGCACTTTACCCAATGAGCAGTTCTTC.

This clone has more than one count but fewer than ten. CDR3 in DNA: TGTGCCAGCAGCCTCGAACAAAACACTGAAGCTTTCTTT. Residues: CASSLEQNTEAFF. This rearrangement joins TRBV9 to TRBJ1-1; D unclear. CDR1 and CDR2 (germline): SGDLS, YYNGEE. The CDR3 is 13 amino acids. Trimming removed 4 bases at V and 2 bases at J, with 9 bases between.

The gene calls are TRBV18 and TRBJ2-5, with no clear D. Deletions cut 4 bases from V and 3 bases from J, with 9 bases between. The CDR3 sequence is 13 residues long. CDR1 and CDR2 from the germline V gene are KGHSH and LQKENI. CDR3 amino acids: CASSQGSEETQYF. The CDR3 DNA is TGTGCCAGCTCACAAGGCAGCGAAGAGACCCAGTACTTC.